The clone carrying this TCR beta chain was detected many times. What it binds is not known. This sample stems from a study of T cells in Graves' hyperthyroidism and ophthalmopathy. Study results and limitations: Expanded thyroid clonotypes (above 0.001) were mostly also found in blood.

RNA transcripts provided the source from which TCR beta CDR3 regions were amplified. First-round RT-PCR with HTBI primers amplified the TCR CDR3 region. TCRdb called the multiplex PCR reads again in MiXCR, with one record for every CDR3 protein. The sample carries hundreds of thousands of distinct CDR3 sequences, less than 25% recorded once. Subjects with ophthalmopathy showed a Clinical Activity Score no lower than 3, a NOSPECS grade no lower than 4, and a duration shorter than 3 months. Clinical symptoms, serum thyroxine, TRAb, thyroid ultrasound and orbital computed tomography informed diagnoses. This receptor was obtained from a man aged 30-40 years with Graves' ophthalmopathy. The sample taken for sequencing was blood.

The CDR3 nucleotides read TGTGCCAGCAGCTCCGGACAGGATAACTATGGCTACACCTTC. Translating gives CASSSGQDNYGYTF. This chain joins TRBV7-6 and TRBJ1-2; 7 bases line up with TRBD1. V lost 4 bases and J lost 1; bases outside the gene matches: 3. Germline V lookup: CDR1 SGHVS, CDR2 FNYEAQ. CDR3 size: 14 residues.